This T cell receptor beta chain was profiled in a study of T-cell memory formation after mild COVID-19. Study-level background: TCR clustering was largely donor specific. General study points: A balance of CD4 and CD8 characterized clones contracting day 15 to 85, whereas later expanders leaned CD4+.

The CDR3 length is 15 residues. Germline V gene lookup returns CDR1 DFQATT and CDR2 SNEGSKA (reference sequence). V trimming: 6 bases; J trimming: 3 bases; junction bases outside the gene matches: 12. MiXCR was run by TCRdb on the 5' RACE reads, yielding one entry per CDR3 protein. The table has nearly 110,000 distinct CDR3 sequences, about 15% seen once. This clonotype was seen a handful of times. Its antigen is currently unknown. The chain recombines TRBV20-1 with TRBJ2-7, with 9 nucleotides matching TRBD1. Material for sequencing was PBMCs or a T cell subset sorted from them (not recorded which). The clonotype originates from an adult woman who had mild COVID-19 (a few samples of this study predate the infection). Cell type and time point are not known. In DNA, the CDR3 is TGCAGTGCAGATCCGGGACAGGGATCTCTCTACGAGCAGTACTTC. Translated, it gives CSADPGQGSLYEQYF.